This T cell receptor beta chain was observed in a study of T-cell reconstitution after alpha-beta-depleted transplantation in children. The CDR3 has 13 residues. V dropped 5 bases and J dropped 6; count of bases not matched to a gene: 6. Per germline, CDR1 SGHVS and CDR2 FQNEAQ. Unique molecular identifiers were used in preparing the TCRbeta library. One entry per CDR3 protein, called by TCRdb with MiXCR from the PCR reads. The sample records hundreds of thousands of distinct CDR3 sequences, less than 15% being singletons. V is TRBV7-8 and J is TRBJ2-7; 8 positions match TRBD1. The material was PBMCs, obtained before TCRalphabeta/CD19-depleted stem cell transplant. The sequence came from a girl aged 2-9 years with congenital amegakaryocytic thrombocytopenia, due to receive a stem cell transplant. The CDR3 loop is CASSKGGQVEQYF. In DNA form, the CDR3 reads TGTGCCAGCAGCAAGGGGGGACAGGTCGAGCAGTACTTC.